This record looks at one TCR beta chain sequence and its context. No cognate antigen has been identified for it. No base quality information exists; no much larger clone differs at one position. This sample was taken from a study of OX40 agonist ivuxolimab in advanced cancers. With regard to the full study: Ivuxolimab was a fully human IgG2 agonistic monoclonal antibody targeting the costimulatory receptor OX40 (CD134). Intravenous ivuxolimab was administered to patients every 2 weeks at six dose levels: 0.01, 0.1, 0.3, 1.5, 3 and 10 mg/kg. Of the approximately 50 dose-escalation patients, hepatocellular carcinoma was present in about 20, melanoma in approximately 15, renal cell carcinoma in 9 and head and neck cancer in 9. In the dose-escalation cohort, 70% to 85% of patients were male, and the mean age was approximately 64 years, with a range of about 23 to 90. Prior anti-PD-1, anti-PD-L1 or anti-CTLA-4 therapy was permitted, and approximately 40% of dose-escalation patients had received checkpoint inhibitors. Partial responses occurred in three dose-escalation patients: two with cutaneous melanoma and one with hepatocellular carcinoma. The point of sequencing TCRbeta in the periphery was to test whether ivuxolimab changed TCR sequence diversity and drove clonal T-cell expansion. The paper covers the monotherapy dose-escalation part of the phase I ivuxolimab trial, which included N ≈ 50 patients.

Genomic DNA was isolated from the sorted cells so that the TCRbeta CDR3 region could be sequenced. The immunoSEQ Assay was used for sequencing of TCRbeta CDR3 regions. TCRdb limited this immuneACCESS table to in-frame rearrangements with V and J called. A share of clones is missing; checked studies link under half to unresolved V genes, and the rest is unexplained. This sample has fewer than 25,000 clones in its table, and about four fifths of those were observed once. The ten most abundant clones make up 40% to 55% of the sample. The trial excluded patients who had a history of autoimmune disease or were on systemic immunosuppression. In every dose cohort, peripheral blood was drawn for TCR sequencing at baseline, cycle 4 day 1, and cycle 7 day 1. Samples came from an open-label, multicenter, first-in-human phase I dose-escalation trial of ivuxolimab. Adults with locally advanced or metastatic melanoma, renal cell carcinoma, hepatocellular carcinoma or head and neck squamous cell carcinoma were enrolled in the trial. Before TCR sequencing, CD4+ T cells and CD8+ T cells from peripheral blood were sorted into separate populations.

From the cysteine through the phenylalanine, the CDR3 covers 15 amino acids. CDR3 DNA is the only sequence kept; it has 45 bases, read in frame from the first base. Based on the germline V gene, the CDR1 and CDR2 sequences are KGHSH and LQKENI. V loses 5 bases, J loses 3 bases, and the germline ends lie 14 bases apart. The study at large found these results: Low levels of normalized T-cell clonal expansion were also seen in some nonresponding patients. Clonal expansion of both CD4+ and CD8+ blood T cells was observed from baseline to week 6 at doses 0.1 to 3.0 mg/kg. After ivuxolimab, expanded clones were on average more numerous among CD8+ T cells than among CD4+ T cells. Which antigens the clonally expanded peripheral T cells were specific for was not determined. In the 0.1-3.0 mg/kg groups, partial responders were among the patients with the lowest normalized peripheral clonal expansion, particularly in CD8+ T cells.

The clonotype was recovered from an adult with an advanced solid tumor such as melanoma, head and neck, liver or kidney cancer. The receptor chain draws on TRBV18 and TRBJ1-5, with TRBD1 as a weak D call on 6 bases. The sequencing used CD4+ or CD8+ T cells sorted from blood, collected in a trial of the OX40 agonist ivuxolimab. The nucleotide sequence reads TGTGCCAGCTCAACCATGGACAGCAACAATCAGCCCCAGCATTTT. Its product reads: CASSTMDSNNQPQHF. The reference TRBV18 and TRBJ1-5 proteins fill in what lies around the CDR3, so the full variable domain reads NAGVMQNPRHLVRRRGQEARLRCSPMKGHSHVYWYRQLPEEGLKFMVYLQKENIIDESGMPKERFSAEFPKEGPSILRIQQVVRGDSAAYFCASSTMDSNNQPQHFGDGTRLSIL.